These 19 T cell receptor beta chains share one sample of origin, sequenced in a study of cytomegalovirus exposure and HLA in healthy donors. Researchers ran the PCR with 60 Vbeta and 13 Jbeta primers. The protocol was immunoSEQ multiplex PCR, while the TCRdb copy is restricted to in-frame clones and leaves out a portion. This sample has tens of thousands of clones, with under 80% found just once. Sequenced input: PBMCs. The receptors come from a male donor in good health and CMV-seronegative.

J is TRBJ1-2 and V is TRBV9; a weak D match, TRBD1 (6 bases). CDR3 size: 16 residues. Trimming took 4 bases from V and 0 from J, leaving 16 bases between them. Germline V gives CDR1 SGDLS, CDR2 YYNGEE. The CDR3 reads CASSPTPEGANYGYTF. The CDR3 nucleotides are TGTGCCAGCAGCCCTACCCCCGAGGGGGCTAACTATGGCTACACCTTC.

This clone was seen a few times. This sequence joins TRBV4-3 and TRBJ1-4; a possible D gene is TRBD1 (6 bases). Germline loops: CDR1 LGHNA, CDR2 YSLEER. This CDR3 region has 19 residues. V was pared by 4 bases and J by 0 bases, with 21 bases between. The CDR3 DNA reads as TGCGCCAGCAGCCTCCTCCCTACAGGGAAGACGGCAACTAATGAAAAACTGTTTTTT. Its translation: CASSLLPTGKTATNEKLFF.

This clone was seen a few times. This chain uses TRBV6-1 with TRBJ1-5, with D maybe TRBD1 (5 bases). Germline-derived CDR1 and CDR2 are MNHNS and SASEGT. The CDR3 covers 15 residues. The V end lost 1 base, the J end lost 0 bases, and 7 bases lay between the germline ends. CDR3 sequence (DNA): TGTGCCAGCAGTGAAGGGGGGGTTAGCAATCAGCCCCAGCATTTT. Amino acid sequence: CASSEGGVSNQPQHF.

The chain links TRBV7-9 to TRBJ2-3, with D maybe TRBD1 (5 bases). V lost 3 bases and J 5 bases, leaving 12 bases between the germline ends. Looked up from germline, CDR1 is SEHNR and CDR2 is FQNEAQ (reference sequence). CDR3 length: 14 amino acids. The chain's CDR3 is CASSFLQGGDTQYF. CDR3 in DNA: TGTGCCAGCAGCTTTCTGCAGGGTGGAGATACGCAGTATTTT.

This rearrangement joins TRBV15 to TRBJ2-5, with TRBD2 as a possible D gene (5 bases). Germline-derived CDR1 and CDR2 are LNHNV and YYDKDF (reference sequence). CDR3 length: 18 amino acids. The V and J ends lost 0 bases and 5 bases respectively, with 22 bases between them. The CDR3 protein is CATSRDTFGSAGEETQYF. DNA of the CDR3: TGTGCCACCAGCAGAGATACGTTCGGCTCCGCGGGTGAGGAGACCCAGTACTTC.

The chain combines TRBV14 with TRBJ2-1; tentatively, D is TRBD1 (6 bases). The CDR3 runs to 13 residues. V was clipped by 4 bases and J by 4 bases, with 8 bases between them. CDR1 is SGHDN, CDR2 FVKESK, per germline. Here the CDR3 reads CASSLGQYNEQFF. CDR3 bases: TGTGCCAGCAGCCTCGGACAGTACAATGAGCAGTTCTTC. Together with reference TRBV14 and TRBJ2-1, the CDR3 gives the full variable domain: EAGVTQFPSHSVIEKGQTVTLRCDPISGHDNLYWYRRVMGKEIKFLLHFVKESKQDESGMPNNRFLAERTGGTYSTLKVQPAELEDSGVYFCASSLGQYNEQFFGPGTRLTVL.

This clone is a singleton in its sample. V is TRBV7-3 and J is TRBJ2-3; D remains ambiguous. The CDR3 sequence is 13 residues long. V was cut by 5 bases and J by 4 bases, with 10 bases left in between. CDR1 and CDR2 from the germline V gene are SGHTA and FQGTGA. As DNA, the CDR3 is TGTGCCAGCAGCCTCCTCGGGTCAGATACGCAGTATTTT. It translates to CASSLLGSDTQYF.

J is TRBJ2-2 and V is TRBV11-2, with D perhaps matching TRBD2 (6 bases). The CDR3 is 14 residues long. V was clipped by 4 bases and J by 8 bases, with 14 bases between them. Germline values: CDR1 SGHAT, CDR2 FQNNGV. In nucleotides, the CDR3 is TGTGCCAGCAGCTCGTGGAGGGATGGAGGGGAGCTGTTTTTT. It translates to CASSSWRDGGELFF.

V gene TRBV19 combines with J gene TRBJ1-2; TRBD1 matches at 7 bases. The CDR3 extends over 15 amino acids. After removal of 3 bases from V and 6 bases from J, the junction contained 10 bases not matched to a gene. The germline V gene has CDR1 LNHDA and CDR2 SQIVND (reference sequence). The CDR3 DNA is TGTGCCAGTAGTATCGCCCAACTAGGGACAGATGGCTACACCTTC. Protein product: CASSIAQLGTDGYTF.

The CDR3 spells CASSPGLAGAKPGETQYF. DNA for the CDR3: TGTGCCAGCAGCCCCGGACTAGCGGGGGCAAAACCAGGGGAGACCCAGTACTTC. The gene calls are TRBV11-2 and TRBJ2-5; 13 nucleotides line up with TRBD2. The CDR3 runs to 18 residues. In germline, CDR1 is SGHAT, CDR2 FQNNGV. Trimming took 5 bases from V and 5 from J; bases not matched to a gene: 14. The full variable domain, completed using reference TRBV11-2 and TRBJ2-5, is EAGVAQSPRYKIIEKRQSVAFWCNPISGHATLYWYQQILGQGPKLLIQFQNNGVVDDSQLPKDRFSAERLKGVDSTLKIQPAKLEDSAVYLCASSPGLAGAKPGETQYFGPGTRLLVL.

The rearrangement joins TRBV5-1 to TRBJ1-1; 7 nucleotides agree with TRBD1. The junction had 8 bases not matched to a gene; V was cut back by 6 bases and J by 3 bases. Germline V gives CDR1 SGHRS, CDR2 YFSETQ. The CDR3 is made up of 14 amino acids. The CDR3 DNA reads as TGCGCCAGCACCCTATCAGGACAGGACACTGAAGCTTTCTTT. Translated: CASTLSGQDTEAFF.

The V gene is TRBV7-2, the J gene TRBJ2-3, with TRBD2 matching over 12 bases. The V gene's germline CDR1 is SGHTA and CDR2 FQGNSA. Trimming cost V 3 bases and J 7 bases; bases outside gene matches: 14. CDR3 length equals 18 residues. CDR3 DNA sequence: TGTGCCAGCAGCTTTTGGCTAGCGGGGGGGCCTTTTACAAATACGCAGTATTTT. The encoded protein is CASSFWLAGGPFTNTQYF.

The chain carries TRBV4-3 and TRBJ1-1; 12 nucleotides align to TRBD1. V lost 4 bases to trimming and J lost 6 bases; unmatched junction nucleotides: 6. The CDR3 extends over 15 amino acids. Germline assignment: CDR1 LGHNA and CDR2 YSLEER. CDR3: CASSLRDRGLSEAFF. CDR3 DNA sequence: TGCGCCAGCAGCCTGAGGGACAGGGGGCTCTCTGAAGCTTTCTTT.

Only a few counts were recorded for this clone. The V gene is TRBV5-8, the J gene TRBJ2-7; 9 bases line up with TRBD1. This CDR3 has 14 amino acids. V lost 7 bases, J lost 3 bases, and 8 bases stayed unmatched. Per the germline V gene, CDR1 is SGHTS and CDR2 is YDEGEE. The CDR3 coding sequence is TGTGCCAGCGGAGGGCCGGGACAGGGCTACGAGCAGTACTTC. Translated: CASGGPGQGYEQYF.

The chain uses TRBV4-1 and TRBJ2-7; 7 bases match TRBD1. Germline-derived CDR1 and CDR2 are MGHRA and YSYEKL. V was clipped by 5 bases and J by 2 bases; unmatched bases: 6. The CDR3 is 14 residues long. The CDR3 nucleotides are TGCGCCAGCAGCGACAGGGTGGGAACCTACGAGCAGTACTTC. Translation: CASSDRVGTYEQYF.

The chain uses TRBV6-5 and TRBJ2-2, with D possibly matching TRBD2 (5 bases). V gave up 5 bases and J gave up 6 bases, with 13 bases separating them. This CDR3 is built from 14 residues. Looked up from germline, CDR1 is MNHEY and CDR2 is SVGAGI. For the CDR3, the DNA is TGTGCCAGCAGTCGGCGAGGGTCGGCCGGGGAGCTGTTTTTT. The encoded protein is CASSRRGSAGELFF.

This clone was detected once. The chain is built from TRBV28 and TRBJ1-1; 7 nucleotides match TRBD1. Germline assignment: CDR1 MDHEN and CDR2 SYDVKM. CDR3 size: 13 residues. The J segment lost 7 bases and the V segment lost 8 bases, leaving 10 bases of the junction unmatched. The CDR3 loop is CASPLEGQSEAFF. DNA of the CDR3: TGTGCCAGCCCCTTGGAGGGACAGAGTGAAGCTTTCTTT.

The J gene is TRBJ2-5, the V gene TRBV7-2; D may be TRBD2 (5 bases). CDR3 length: 14 residues. Between the trimmed V and J ends, which lost 2 bases and 0 bases, there was a span of 7 bases. Germline V gene lookup returns CDR1 SGHTA and CDR2 FQGNSA. DNA of the CDR3: TGTGCCAGCAGCTTACGAGGGTACCAAGAGACCCAGTACTTC. It is translated as CASSLRGYQETQYF.

The rearrangement joins TRBV19 to TRBJ2-3, with 11 bases aligning to TRBD2. Germline CDR1 LNHDA, CDR2 SQIVND (reference sequence). The CDR3 is 16 amino acids. The V segment lost 2 bases and the J segment 5 bases; nucleotides outside the gene matches: 6. CDR3 in DNA: TGTGCCAGTAGTATAAAACTAGCGGGAGTCGGAGATACGCAGTATTTT. It translates to CASSIKLAGVGDTQYF.